One and the same sample provided the 7 T cell receptor beta chains below, sequenced in a study of cytomegalovirus exposure and HLA in healthy donors. 13 Jbeta primers and 60 Vbeta primers were used for the PCR. Repertoires were generated with immunoSEQ multiplex PCR, while TCRdb's copy carries only in-frame clones and drops some. Of tens of thousands of clones listed, roughly three quarters were seen once; the top ten hold roughly 14%. The sequenced sample was PBMCs. The receptor set was obtained from a woman aged 40 to 55 in good health and CMV-seropositive.

This chain links TRBV7-3 with TRBJ1-1, with 9 bases lining up with TRBD1. The germline CDR1 and CDR2 sequences are SGHTA and FQGTGA. Losses at the gene ends were 4 bases for V and 3 bases for J; bases not matched to a gene: 6. The CDR3 contains 15 residues. CDR3 sequence: CASSSLGQGYTEAFF. In DNA, the CDR3 is TGTGCCAGCAGCTCCCTGGGACAGGGATACACTGAAGCTTTCTTT.

The chain uses TRBV18 and TRBJ2-1; 10 positions agree with TRBD1. CDR3 length: 14 residues. V shed 3 bases, J shed 8 bases, and the junction held 4 bases outside the gene matches. Germline-derived CDR1 and CDR2 are KGHSH and LQKENI. CDR3 amino acids: CASSPMTGGDEQFF. As DNA, the CDR3 is TGTGCCAGCTCACCGATGACAGGGGGCGATGAGCAGTTCTTC. The variable domain in full, completed from reference TRBV18 and TRBJ2-1, reads NAGVMQNPRHLVRRRGQEARLRCSPMKGHSHVYWYRQLPEEGLKFMVYLQKENIIDESGMPKERFSAEFPKEGPSILRIQQVVRGDSAAYFCASSPMTGGDEQFFGPGTRLTVL.

The chain recombines TRBV7-3 with TRBJ2-3, with 7 nucleotides matching TRBD1. Germline values: CDR1 SGHTA, CDR2 FQGTGA. V was clipped by 5 bases and J by 7 bases; unmatched bases: 6. The CDR3 contains 13 residues. In DNA form, the CDR3 reads TGTGCCAGCAGCATCGACAGGGCCTATACGCAGTATTTT. This sequence encodes CASSIDRAYTQYF.

Here the CDR3 DNA reads TGTGCCAGCAGCCATCAACGGGTCCGGGGCACTGAAGCTTTCTTT. Its translation is CASSHQRVRGTEAFF. The V gene is TRBV7-2, the J gene TRBJ1-1; no reliable D call. V was shortened by 5 bases and J by 4 bases, with 17 bases between the two germline ends. Germline CDR1 and CDR2: SGHTA and FQGNSA. The CDR3 totals 15 residues.

Only one count was recorded for this clone. The chain carries TRBV5-1 and TRBJ2-7, with a tentative D call TRBD2 (5 bases). Trimming removed 4 bases at V and 0 bases at J, with 14 bases between. From germline, CDR1 is SGHRS and CDR2 YFSETQ. The CDR3 extends over 15 amino acids. CDR3 in amino acids: CASSQPRSGSYEQYF. In DNA, the CDR3 is TGCGCCAGCAGCCAACCGAGGAGCGGCTCCTACGAGCAGTACTTC.

This clone was detected only a few times. The V and J genes are TRBV19 and TRBJ1-6, with 8 bases matching TRBD1. Germline CDR1 and CDR2: LNHDA and SQIVND (reference sequence). Losses at the gene ends were 6 bases for V and 7 bases for J; bases not matched to a gene: 8. The CDR3 has 15 amino acids. In DNA, the CDR3 is TGTGCCAGTAGACCTCCAGGGACAGGAAATTCACCCCTCCACTTT. Residues: CASRPPGTGNSPLHF.

The chain links TRBV28 to TRBJ1-2, with D hard to call. The CDR3 totals 13 residues. CDR1 and CDR2 from the germline V gene are MDHEN and SYDVKM. V lost 7 bases, J lost 1 base, and 10 bases lay in between. The CDR3 region is CASTEVLNYGYTF. As DNA, the CDR3 is TGTGCCAGCACTGAGGTTCTTAACTATGGCTACACCTTC.